The present TCR beta chain was sequenced within a study of blood T cell repertoires in COVID-19. Study information: Italy, Spain and the United States were the sources of the convalescent and acute COVID-19 samples.

This study enrolled people aged roughly 18 to 90 from approximately 24 US geographic areas. Participants reported their clinical history, and cohort assignment relied on those reports. Recovered participants had two consecutive negative NP/OP PCR tests, healthcare professional clearance, or symptom resolution. The data were produced by immunoSEQ multiplex PCR, yet TCRdb's version contains in-frame clones alone and is incomplete. Of about 320,000 clones in the sample, approximately 88% were seen once. Sequenced: PBMCs or T cells enriched from blood (not recorded which). The receptor was derived from a man aged 60-69 years who had recovered from COVID-19.

The CDR3 spells CASGGLSYEQYF. The CDR3 DNA reads as TGTGCCAGCGGAGGGTTGTCCTACGAGCAGTACTTC. The chain employs TRBV28 and TRBJ2-7, with D maybe TRBD2 (6 bases). In germline, CDR1 is MDHEN, CDR2 SYDVKM. Between the trimmed V and J ends, which lost 8 bases and 1 base, there was a span of 9 bases. The CDR3 length is 12 residues.